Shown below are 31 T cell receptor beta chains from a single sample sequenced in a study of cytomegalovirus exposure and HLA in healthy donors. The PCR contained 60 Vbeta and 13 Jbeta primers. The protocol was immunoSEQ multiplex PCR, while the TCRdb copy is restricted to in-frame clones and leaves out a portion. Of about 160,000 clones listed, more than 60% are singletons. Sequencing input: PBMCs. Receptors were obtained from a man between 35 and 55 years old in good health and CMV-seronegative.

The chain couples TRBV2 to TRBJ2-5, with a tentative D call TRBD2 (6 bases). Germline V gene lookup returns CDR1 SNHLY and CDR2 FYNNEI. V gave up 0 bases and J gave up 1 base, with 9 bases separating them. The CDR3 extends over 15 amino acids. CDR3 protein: CASSEARGPQETQYF. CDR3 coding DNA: TGTGCCAGCAGTGAAGCGCGGGGACCCCAAGAGACCCAGTACTTC.

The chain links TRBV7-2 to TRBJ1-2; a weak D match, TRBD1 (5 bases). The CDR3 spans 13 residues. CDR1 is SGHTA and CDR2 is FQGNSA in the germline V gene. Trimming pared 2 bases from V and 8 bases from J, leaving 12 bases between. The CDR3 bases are TGTGCCAGCAGCTTATATACAGGCGTCGGCTACACCTTC. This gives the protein CASSLYTGVGYTF.

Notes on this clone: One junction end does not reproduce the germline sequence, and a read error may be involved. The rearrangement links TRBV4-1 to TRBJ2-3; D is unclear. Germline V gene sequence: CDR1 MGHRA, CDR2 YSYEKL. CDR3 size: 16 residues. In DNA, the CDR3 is TGCGCCAGCAACCAAGAACAGTTCGCTCGCACAGATACGCAGTATTTT. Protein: CASNQEQFARTDTQYF.

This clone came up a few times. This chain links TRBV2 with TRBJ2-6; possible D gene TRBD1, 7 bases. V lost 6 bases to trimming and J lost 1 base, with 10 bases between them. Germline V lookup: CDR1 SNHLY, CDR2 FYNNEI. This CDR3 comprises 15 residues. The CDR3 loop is CASSGGQSGANVLTF. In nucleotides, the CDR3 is TGTGCCAGCAGCGGGGGACAGTCTGGGGCCAACGTCCTGACTTTC. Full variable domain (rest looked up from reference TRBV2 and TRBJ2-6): EPEVTQTPSHQVTQMGQEVILRCVPISNHLYFYWYRQILGQKVEFLVSFYNNEISEKSEIFDDQFSVERPDGSNFTLKIRSTKLEDSAMYFCASSGGQSGANVLTFGAGSRLTVL.

The CDR3 nucleotides read TGTGCCAGCAGCTCCCGGGAGCGGGGGATTCCAGATACGCAGTATTTT. This sequence encodes CASSSRERGIPDTQYF. V and J are TRBV7-6 and TRBJ2-3, with 8 bases aligning to TRBD2. CDR1 is SGHVS and CDR2 is FNYEAQ in the germline V gene. The trim removed 4 bases at V and 4 bases at J, leaving 10 bases unmatched. The CDR3 sequence is 16 residues long.

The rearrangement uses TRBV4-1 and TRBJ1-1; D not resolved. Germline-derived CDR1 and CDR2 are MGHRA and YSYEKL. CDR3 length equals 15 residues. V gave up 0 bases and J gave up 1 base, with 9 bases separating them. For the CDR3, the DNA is TGCGCCAGCAGCCAAGATCCGGTCGGGAACACTGAAGCTTTCTTT. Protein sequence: CASSQDPVGNTEAFF.

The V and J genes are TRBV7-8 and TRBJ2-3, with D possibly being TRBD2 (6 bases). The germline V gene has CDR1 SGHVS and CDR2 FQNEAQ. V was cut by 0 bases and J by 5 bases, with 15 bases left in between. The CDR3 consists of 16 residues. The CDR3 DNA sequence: TGTGCCAGCAGCTTAGCTCGCGGCCTCGGGGGAGATACGCAGTATTTT. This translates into CASSLARGLGGDTQYF.

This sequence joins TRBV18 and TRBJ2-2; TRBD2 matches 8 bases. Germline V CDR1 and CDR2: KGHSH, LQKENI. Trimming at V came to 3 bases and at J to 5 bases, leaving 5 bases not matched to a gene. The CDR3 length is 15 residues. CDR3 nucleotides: TGTGCCAGCTCACCCGGGAGGGGCCAGACCGGGGAGCTGTTTTTT. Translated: CASSPGRGQTGELFF.

CDR3 sequence reads: CAIREQGQSNQPQHF. Here the CDR3 DNA reads TGTGCCATCAGGGAACAGGGACAGAGCAATCAGCCCCAGCATTTT. This sequence joins TRBV10-3 and TRBJ1-5; 7 positions match TRBD1. V lost 6 bases, J lost 1 base, and 6 bases stayed unmatched. Per germline, CDR1 ENHRY and CDR2 SYGVKD. The CDR3 length is 15 residues.

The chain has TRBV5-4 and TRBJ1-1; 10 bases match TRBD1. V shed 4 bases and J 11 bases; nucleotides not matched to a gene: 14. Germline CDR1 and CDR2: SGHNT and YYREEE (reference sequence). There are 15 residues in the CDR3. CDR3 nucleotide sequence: TGTGCCAGCAGCCCTGCCGGGACAGGGGTACTTTGGGCTTTCTTT. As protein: CASSPAGTGVLWAFF.

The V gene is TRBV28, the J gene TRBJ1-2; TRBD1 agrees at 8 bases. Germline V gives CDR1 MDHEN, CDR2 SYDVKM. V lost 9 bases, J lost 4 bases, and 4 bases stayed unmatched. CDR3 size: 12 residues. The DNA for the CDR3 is TGTGCCAGTGACAGGGGAGGCTATGGCTACACCTTC. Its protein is CASDRGGYGYTF.

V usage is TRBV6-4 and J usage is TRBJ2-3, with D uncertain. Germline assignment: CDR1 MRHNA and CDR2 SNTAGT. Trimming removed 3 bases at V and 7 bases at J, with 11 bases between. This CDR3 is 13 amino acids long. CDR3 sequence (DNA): TGTGCCAGCAGTGAAGGAGATACGTATACGCAGTATTTT. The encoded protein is CASSEGDTYTQYF.

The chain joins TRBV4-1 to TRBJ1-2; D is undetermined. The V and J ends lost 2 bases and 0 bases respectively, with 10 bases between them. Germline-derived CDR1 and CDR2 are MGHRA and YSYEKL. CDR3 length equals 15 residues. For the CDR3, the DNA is TGCGCCAGCAGCCAAAGTTCCGGGACTAACTATGGCTACACCTTC. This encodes CASSQSSGTNYGYTF.

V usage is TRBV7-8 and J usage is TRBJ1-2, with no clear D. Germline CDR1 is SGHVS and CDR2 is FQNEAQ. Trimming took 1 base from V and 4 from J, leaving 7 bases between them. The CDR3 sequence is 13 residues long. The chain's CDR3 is CASSLGQIYGYTF. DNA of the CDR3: TGTGCCAGCAGCTTAGGACAAATCTATGGCTACACCTTC. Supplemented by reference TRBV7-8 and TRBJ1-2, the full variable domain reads GAGVSQSPRYKVAKRGQDVALRCDPISGHVSLFWYQQALGQGPEFLTYFQNEAQLDKSGLPSDRFFAERPEGSVSTLKIQRTQQEDSAVYLCASSLGQIYGYTFGSGTRLTVV.

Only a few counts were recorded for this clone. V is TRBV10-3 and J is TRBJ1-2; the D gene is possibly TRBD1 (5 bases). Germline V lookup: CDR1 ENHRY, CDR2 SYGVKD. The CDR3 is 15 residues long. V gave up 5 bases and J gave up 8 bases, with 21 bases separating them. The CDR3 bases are TGTGCCATCAGTATGGGGACTATAGGGGTATCGGGCTACACCTTC. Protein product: CAISMGTIGVSGYTF.

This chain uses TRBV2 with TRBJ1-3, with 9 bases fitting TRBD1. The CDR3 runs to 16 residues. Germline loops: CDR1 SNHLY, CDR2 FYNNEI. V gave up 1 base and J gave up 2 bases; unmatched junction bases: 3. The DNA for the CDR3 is TGTGCCAGCAGTGAAGGGACAGGGGCTGCTGGAAACACCATATATTTT. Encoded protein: CASSEGTGAAGNTIYF.

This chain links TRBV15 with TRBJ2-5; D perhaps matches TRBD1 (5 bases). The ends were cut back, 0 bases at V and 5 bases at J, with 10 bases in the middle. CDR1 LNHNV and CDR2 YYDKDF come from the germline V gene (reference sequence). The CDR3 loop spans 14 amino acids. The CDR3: CATSRDFQGETQYF. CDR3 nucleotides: TGTGCCACCAGCAGAGATTTCCAGGGTGAGACCCAGTACTTC. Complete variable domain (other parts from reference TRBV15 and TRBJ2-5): DAMVIQNPRYQVTQFGKPVTLSCSQTLNHNVMYWYQQKSSQAPKLLFHYYDKDFNNEADTPDNFQSRRPNTSFCFLDIRSPGLGDTAMYLCATSRDFQGETQYFGPGTRLLVL.

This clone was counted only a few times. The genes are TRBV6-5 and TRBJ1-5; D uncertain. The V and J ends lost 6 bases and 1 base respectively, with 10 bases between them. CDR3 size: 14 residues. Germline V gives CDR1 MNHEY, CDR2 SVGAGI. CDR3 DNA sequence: TGTGCCAGCAGAGGGAGTCGAAGCAATCAGCCCCAGCATTTT. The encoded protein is CASRGSRSNQPQHF.

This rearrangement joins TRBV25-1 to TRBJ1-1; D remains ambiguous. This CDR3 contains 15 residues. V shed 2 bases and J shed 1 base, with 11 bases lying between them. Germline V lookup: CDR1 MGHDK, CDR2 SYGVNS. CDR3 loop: CASSETRNWNTEAFF. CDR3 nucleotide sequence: TGTGCCAGCAGTGAAACGAGAAACTGGAACACTGAAGCTTTCTTT.

The CDR3 loop reads CASSITRDRNYGYTF. CDR3 nucleotide sequence: TGTGCCAGCAGTATAACCCGGGACAGGAACTATGGCTACACCTTC. The chain employs TRBV27 and TRBJ1-2; 8 nucleotides agree with TRBD1. This CDR3 has 15 residues. The V gene end was trimmed by 5 bases and the J gene end by 2 bases; junction bases not matched to a gene: 7. Germline loops: CDR1 MNHEY, CDR2 SMNVEV (reference sequence).

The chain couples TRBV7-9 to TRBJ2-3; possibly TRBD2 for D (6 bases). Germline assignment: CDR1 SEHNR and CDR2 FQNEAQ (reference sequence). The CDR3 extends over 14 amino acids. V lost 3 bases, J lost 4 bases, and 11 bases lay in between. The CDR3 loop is CASSLGRESDTQYF. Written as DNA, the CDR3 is TGTGCCAGCAGCTTGGGCCGGGAGTCAGATACGCAGTATTTT. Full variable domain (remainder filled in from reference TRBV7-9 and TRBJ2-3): DTGVSQNPRHKITKRGQNVTFRCDPISEHNRLYWYRQTLGQGPEFLTYFQNEAQLEKSRLLSDRFSAERPKGSFSTLEIQRTEQGDSAMYLCASSLGRESDTQYFGPGTRLTVL.

The CDR3 here is CASSHRLAGGLRAGELFF. CDR3 nucleotides: TGTGCCAGCAGTCATAGACTAGCGGGGGGGTTACGCGCCGGGGAGCTGTTTTTT. The chain recombines TRBV5-6 with TRBJ2-2; the match to TRBD2 covers 14 bases. The germline gives CDR1 SGHDT, CDR2 YYEEEE. V shed 5 bases and J 6 bases; nucleotides not matched to a gene: 12. The CDR3 is 18 amino acids.

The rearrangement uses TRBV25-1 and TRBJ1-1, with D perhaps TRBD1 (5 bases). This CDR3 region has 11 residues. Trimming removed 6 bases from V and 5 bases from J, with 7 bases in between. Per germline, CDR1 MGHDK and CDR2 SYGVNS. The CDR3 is CASSRGTEAFF. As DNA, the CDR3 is TGTGCCAGCAGCCGGGGGACTGAAGCTTTCTTT.

As DNA, the CDR3 is TGCGCCAGCAGCACCACCCCCGCAGGGTGGGGTAGTTCACCCCTCCACTTT. Protein sequence: CASSTTPAGWGSSPLHF. The chain is built from TRBV5-1 and TRBJ1-6; TRBD1 is a possible D gene (5 bases). The CDR3 is 17 amino acids. Germline V CDR1 and CDR2: SGHRS, YFSETQ. V was clipped by 4 bases and J by 9 bases, with 23 bases between them.

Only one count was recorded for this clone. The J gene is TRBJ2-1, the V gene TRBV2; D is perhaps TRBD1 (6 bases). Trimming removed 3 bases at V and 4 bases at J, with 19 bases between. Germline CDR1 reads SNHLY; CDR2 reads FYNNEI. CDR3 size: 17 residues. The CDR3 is CASSDRSQGLSYNEQFF. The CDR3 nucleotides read TGTGCCAGCAGTGATCGGTCACAGGGTTTATCATACAATGAGCAGTTCTTC.

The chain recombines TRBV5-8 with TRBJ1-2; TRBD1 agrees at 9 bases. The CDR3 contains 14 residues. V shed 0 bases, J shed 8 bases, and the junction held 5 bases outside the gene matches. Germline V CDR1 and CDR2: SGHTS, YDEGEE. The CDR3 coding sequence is TGTGCCAGCAGCTTGGAACAGGGGGCGCACGGCTACACCTTC. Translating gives CASSLEQGAHGYTF.

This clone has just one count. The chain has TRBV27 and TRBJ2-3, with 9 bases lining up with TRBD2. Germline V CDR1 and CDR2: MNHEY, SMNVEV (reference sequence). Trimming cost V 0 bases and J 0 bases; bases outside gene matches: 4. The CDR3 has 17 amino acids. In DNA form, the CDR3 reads TGTGCCAGCAGTTTATCGGGCGGGGGGGCTAGCACAGATACGCAGTATTTT. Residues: CASSLSGGGASTDTQYF.

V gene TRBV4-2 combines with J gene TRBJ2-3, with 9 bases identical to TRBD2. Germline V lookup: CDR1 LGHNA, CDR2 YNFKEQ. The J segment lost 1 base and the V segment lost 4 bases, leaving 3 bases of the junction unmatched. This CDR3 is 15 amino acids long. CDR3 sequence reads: CASSLSGGGTDTQYF. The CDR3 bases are TGTGCCAGCAGCCTTAGCGGGGGAGGCACAGATACGCAGTATTTT.

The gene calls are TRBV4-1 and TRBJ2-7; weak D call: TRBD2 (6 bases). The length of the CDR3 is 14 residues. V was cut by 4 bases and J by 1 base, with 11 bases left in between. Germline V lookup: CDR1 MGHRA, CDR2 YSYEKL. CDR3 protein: CASSLVGGSYEQYF. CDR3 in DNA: TGCGCCAGCAGCCTGGTCGGGGGATCCTACGAGCAGTACTTC.

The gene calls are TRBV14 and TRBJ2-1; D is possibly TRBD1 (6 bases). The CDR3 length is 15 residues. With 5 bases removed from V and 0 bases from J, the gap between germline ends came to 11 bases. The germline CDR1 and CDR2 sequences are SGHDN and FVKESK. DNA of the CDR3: TGTGCCAGCAGCACGACAGGAAACTCCTACAATGAGCAGTTCTTC. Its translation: CASSTTGNSYNEQFF. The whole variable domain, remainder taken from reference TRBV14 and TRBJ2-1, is EAGVTQFPSHSVIEKGQTVTLRCDPISGHDNLYWYRRVMGKEIKFLLHFVKESKQDESGMPNNRFLAERTGGTYSTLKVQPAELEDSGVYFCASSTTGNSYNEQFFGPGTRLTVL.

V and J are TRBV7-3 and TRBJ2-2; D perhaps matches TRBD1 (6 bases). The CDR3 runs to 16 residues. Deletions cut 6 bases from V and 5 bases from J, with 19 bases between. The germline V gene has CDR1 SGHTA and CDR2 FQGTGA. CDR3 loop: CASRARQGLTTGELFF. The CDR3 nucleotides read TGTGCCAGCAGGGCCCGGCAGGGGTTAACGACCGGGGAGCTGTTTTTT.